The 15 T cell receptor beta chains given below trace back to one sample, sequenced in a study of T cell changes during pregnancy in multiple sclerosis. Only in-frame clones appear in the TCRdb table, and some are missing; sequencing was by immunoSEQ multiplex PCR. The sample carries fewer than 60,000 clones, about 90% recorded once. Material: peripheral blood, obtained after pregnancy. The source is a female donor in good health, enrolled as a control in a pregnancy study.

This sequence joins TRBV28 and TRBJ2-1; D perhaps matches TRBD2 (5 bases). This CDR3 spans 14 amino acids. Germline assignment: CDR1 MDHEN and CDR2 SYDVKM. The DNA for the CDR3 is TGTGCAACCAAAGGACTCAGCTCCTACAATGAGCAGTTCTTC. Translation: CATKGLSSYNEQFF.

The chain recombines TRBV5-1 with TRBJ2-5; D might be TRBD2 (6 bases). This CDR3 is built from 14 residues. The V gene's germline CDR1 is SGHRS and CDR2 YFSETQ. V was trimmed by 0 bases and J by 3 bases, leaving 9 bases between them. CDR3 loop: CASSLVGRKETQYF. CDR3 in DNA: TGCGCCAGCAGCTTGGTAGGGAGGAAAGAGACCCAGTACTTC.

The gene calls are TRBV18 and TRBJ2-3; possible D gene TRBD1, 5 bases. The V gene lost 3 bases and the J gene lost 1 base, with 14 bases spanning the gap. This CDR3 is 16 amino acids long. Germline V lookup: CDR1 KGHSH, CDR2 LQKENI. The CDR3 nucleotides read TGTGCCAGCTCACCCGATACCAGGGTCGGCACAGATACGCAGTATTTT. This sequence encodes CASSPDTRVGTDTQYF.

The chain couples TRBV4-3 to TRBJ2-1, with 10 nucleotides matching TRBD1. V dropped 4 bases and J dropped 4; count of bases not matched to a gene: 4. The CDR3 covers 15 residues. Germline CDR1 is LGHNA and CDR2 is YSLEER. The chain's CDR3 is CASSLDRGPYNEQFF. The CDR3 bases are TGCGCCAGCAGCCTTGACAGGGGGCCTTACAATGAGCAGTTCTTC.

The chain is built from TRBV6-5 and TRBJ1-2; 7 bases map to TRBD1. This CDR3 comprises 14 residues. V shed 2 bases and J 4 bases; nucleotides not matched to a gene: 4. Looked up from germline, CDR1 is MNHEY and CDR2 is SVGAGI. CDR3 sequence reads: CASSYLTGTYGYTF. The CDR3 DNA follows: TGTGCCAGCAGTTACCTGACAGGGACCTATGGCTACACCTTC.

This chain uses TRBV27 with TRBJ1-4; D uncertain. The CDR3 consists of 15 residues. Trimming removed 6 bases at V and 0 bases at J, with 11 bases between. CDR1 is MNHEY, CDR2 SMNVEV, per germline (reference sequence). CDR3 in DNA: TGTGCCAGCAGCCCCTCGGAGGCAACTAATGAAAAACTGTTTTTT. It translates to CASSPSEATNEKLFF.

This clone has just a few counts. CDR3 in DNA: TGTGCCAGACGGACAGTGAACACTGAAGCTTTCTTT. It codes for CARRTVNTEAFF. The chain combines TRBV2 with TRBJ1-1; D perhaps matches TRBD1 (6 bases). This CDR3 contains 12 residues. V lost 9 bases and J 0 bases, leaving 8 bases between the germline ends. The germline CDR1 and CDR2 sequences are SNHLY and FYNNEI.

The chain recombines TRBV4-2 with TRBJ2-6, with 8 bases aligning to TRBD2. Germline CDR1 LGHNA, CDR2 YNFKEQ. Germline trimming cut 3 bases from V and 4 bases from J; bases unmatched to any gene: 5. The CDR3 is made up of 16 amino acids. CDR3 sequence (DNA): TGTGCCAGCAGCCATCGCGGGGGGTCCGGGGCCAACGTCCTGACTTTC. It specifies CASSHRGGSGANVLTF.

The CDR3 here is CASSDRDSTKNIQYF. CDR3 coding DNA: TGTGCCAGCAGCGACAGGGATAGTACCAAAAACATTCAGTACTTC. This chain links TRBV7-8 with TRBJ2-4, with TRBD1 identical over 7 bases. After removal of 5 bases from V and 2 bases from J, the junction contained 6 bases not matched to a gene. Germline V gene data show CDR1 as SGHVS and CDR2 as FQNEAQ. The CDR3 runs to 15 residues.

The chain is built from TRBV19 and TRBJ1-2; TRBD1 matches 8 bases. Germline V lookup: CDR1 LNHDA, CDR2 SQIVND (reference sequence). Losses at the gene ends were 6 bases for V and 6 bases for J; bases not matched to a gene: 9. This CDR3 region has 14 residues. The CDR3 loop is CASRWPGGADGYTF. CDR3 nucleotide sequence: TGTGCCAGTAGGTGGCCAGGGGGCGCAGATGGCTACACCTTC.

The rearrangement uses TRBV7-2 and TRBJ1-1; weak D call: TRBD1 (6 bases). Germline values: CDR1 SGHTA, CDR2 FQGNSA. The germline V and J ends were trimmed by 1 base and 6 bases, with 15 bases remaining between them. The length of the CDR3 is 15 residues. The CDR3 loop is CASSLVRGYGAEAFF. CDR3 DNA: TGTGCCAGCAGCTTAGTCAGGGGCTACGGAGCTGAAGCTTTCTTT. Full variable domain (rest looked up from reference TRBV7-2 and TRBJ1-1): GAGVSQSPSNKVTEKGKDVELRCDPISGHTALYWYRQSLGQGLEFLIYFQGNSAPDKSGLPSDRFSAERTGGSVSTLTIQRTQQEDSAVYLCASSLVRGYGAEAFFGQGTRLTVV.

The chain is built from TRBV11-1 and TRBJ2-5, with D uncertain. V gave up 5 bases and J gave up 3 bases, with 10 bases separating them. CDR3 length: 13 residues. CDR1 SGHAT and CDR2 FQDESV come from the germline V gene (reference sequence). Here the CDR3 reads CASSQSPEETQYF. Written as DNA, the CDR3 is TGTGCCAGCAGCCAAAGCCCCGAAGAGACCCAGTACTTC.

V usage is TRBV5-4 and J usage is TRBJ2-1; D is perhaps TRBD1 (6 bases). This CDR3 has 13 amino acids. V was trimmed by 9 bases and J by 6 bases, leaving 16 bases between them. Germline V CDR1 and CDR2: SGHNT, YYREEE (reference sequence). In DNA form, the CDR3 reads TGTGCCATTCCACAGGGCCCGGTCAATGAGCAGTTCTTC. This gives the protein CAIPQGPVNEQFF. The entire variable domain, with the rest obtained from reference TRBV5-4 and TRBJ2-1, is as follows: ETGVTQSPTHLIKTRGQQVTLRCSSQSGHNTVSWYQQALGQGPQFIFQYYREEENGRGNFPPRFSGLQFPNYSSELNVNALELDDSALYLCAIPQGPVNEQFFGPGTRLTVL.

The V gene is TRBV27, the J gene TRBJ1-2; possibly TRBD1 for D (5 bases). This CDR3 has 14 amino acids. The germline V and J ends were trimmed by 2 bases and 4 bases, with 11 bases remaining between them. CDR1 and CDR2 (germline): MNHEY, SMNVEV (reference sequence). CDR3 nucleotide sequence: TGTGCCAGCAGTTTAGGGGCAGCAGGCTATGGCTACACCTTC. Its translation is CASSLGAAGYGYTF.

V usage is TRBV25-1 and J usage is TRBJ2-7, with D tentatively TRBD1 (6 bases). Trimming stripped 6 bases from V and 6 bases from J, with 21 bases between. The CDR3 is made up of 15 amino acids. Germline V gives CDR1 MGHDK, CDR2 SYGVNS. The CDR3 here is CASSSAEGVRREQYF. CDR3 bases: TGTGCCAGCAGCTCGGCAGAGGGGGTGCGTCGCGAGCAGTACTTC.